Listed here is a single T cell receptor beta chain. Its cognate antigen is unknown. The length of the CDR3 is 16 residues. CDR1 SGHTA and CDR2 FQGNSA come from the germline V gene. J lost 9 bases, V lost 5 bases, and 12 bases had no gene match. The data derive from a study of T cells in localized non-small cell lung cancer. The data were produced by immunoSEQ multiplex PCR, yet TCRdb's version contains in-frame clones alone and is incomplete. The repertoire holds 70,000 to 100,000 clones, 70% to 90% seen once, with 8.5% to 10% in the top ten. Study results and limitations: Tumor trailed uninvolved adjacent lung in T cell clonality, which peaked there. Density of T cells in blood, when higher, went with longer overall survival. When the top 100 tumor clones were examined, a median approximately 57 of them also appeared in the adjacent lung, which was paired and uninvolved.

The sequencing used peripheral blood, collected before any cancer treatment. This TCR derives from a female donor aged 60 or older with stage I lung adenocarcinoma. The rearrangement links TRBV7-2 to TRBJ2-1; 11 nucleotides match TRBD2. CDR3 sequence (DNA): TGTGCCAGCAGCCAAAGACTAGCGGGGACGCCTGCTGAGCAGTTCTTC. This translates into CASSQRLAGTPAEQFF.